These T cell receptor beta chains were read from a single sample in a study of cytomegalovirus exposure and HLA in healthy donors. Data came from immunoSEQ multiplex PCR; TCRdb stores just in-frame clones and leaves some out. The repertoire has roughly 120,000 clones, 75% to 85% of them found once; the top ten carry around 11%. The specimen sequenced was PBMCs. Every receptor here comes from a male donor in good health and CMV-seropositive. Each CDR3 is given with its conserved first and last residue. The D gene is left open where the match is weak. Clone sizes are given selectively: once, few, many, or a class where the clone is expanded.

TRBV6-5,-,TRBJ1-2,-,TGTGCCAGCAGTTACGACGGAGAGGACTATGGCTACACCTTC,CASSYDGEDYGYTF
TRBV4-3,-,TRBJ2-7,-,TGCGCCAGCAGCCAAGATTTAGCAGGCTGGGAGGAAGCCTACGAGCAGTACTTC,CASSQDLAGWEEAYEQYF
TRBV29-1,-,TRBJ2-1,TRBD2,TGCAGCGTTGAAGCCCGCCGGGGGGACAATGAGCAGTTCTTC,CSVEARRGDNEQFF
TRBV9,-,TRBJ1-3,TRBD1,TGTGCCAGCAGCCCGGACAGGGTCGCGTACACCATATATTTT,CASSPDRVAYTIYF
TRBV19,-,TRBJ1-2,TRBD1,TGTGCCAGTAGTATAGATCGGACAGGCCTCCATGGCTACACCTTC,CASSIDRTGLHGYTF
TRBV6-6,-,TRBJ2-3,-,TGTGCCAGCAGCGGGAGCACAGATACGCAGTATTTT,CASSGSTDTQYF
TRBV28,-,TRBJ1-3,-,TGTGCCAGCAGCCTAAAGGGAAACACCATATATTTT,CASSLKGNTIYF
TRBV7-2,-,TRBJ2-7,TRBD1,TGTGCCAGCAGCTTGATCGGACAGGGGGGGGAGCAGTACTTC,CASSLIGQGGEQYF
TRBV9,-,TRBJ1-4,-,TGTGCCAGCAGCGCGGGGACACGTAATGAAAAACTGTTTTTT,CASSAGTRNEKLFF
TRBV7-9,-,TRBJ2-1,-,TGTGCCAGCAGCCGGCAGCTAGCGATATACAATGAGCAGTTCTTC,CASSRQLAIYNEQFF
TRBV7-3,-,TRBJ2-3,-,TGTGCCAGCAGCTTAGGGGGGAGGACAGATACGCAGTATTTT,CASSLGGRTDTQYF
TRBV27,-,TRBJ2-2,-,TGTGCCAGCAGTTTCCCATCTACCACCGGGGAGCTGTTTTTT,CASSFPSTTGELFF
TRBV7-2,-,TRBJ2-1,-,TGTGCCAGCAGCTTAGGGGGCTTGCAAAGGGGATTCTTC,CASSLGGLQRGFF
TRBV4-2,-,TRBJ2-7,-,TGTGCCAGCAGCCAAGATGGGGGGTGGGAGCAGTACTTC,CASSQDGGWEQYF
TRBV7-3,-,TRBJ2-1,TRBD1,TGTGCCAGCAGCCCCCGGGACAGGGGAGACAATGAGCAGTTCTTC,CASSPRDRGDNEQFF
TRBV5-4,few,TRBJ2-7,TRBD2,TGTGCCAGCAGCTTGGACGCGGGAGGGCCCTCCTACGAGCAGTACTTC,CASSLDAGGPSYEQYF
TRBV9,few,TRBJ1-2,TRBD1,TGTGCCAGCGGCGGACAGGCCCCCTATGGCTACACCTTC,CASGGQAPYGYTF
TRBV6-1,few,TRBJ2-1,TRBD1,TGTGCCAGCAGTCCAGGGGGCAATGAGCAGTTCTTC,CASSPGGNEQFF
TRBV7-2,once,TRBJ2-1,TRBD2,TGTGCCAGCAGCTTTCTAGCTAGCGGAAGTTACAATGAGCAGTTCTTC,CASSFLASGSYNEQFF
TRBV5-1,once,TRBJ1-2,-,TGCGCCAGCAGCTTTGAGGAAGAAGGCTATGGCTACACCTTC,CASSFEEEGYGYTF
TRBV5-4,-,TRBJ1-1,-,TGTGCCAGCAGCTTGGGTGCAGGGGAACCGAACACTGAAGCTTTCTTT,CASSLGAGEPNTEAFF
TRBV7-9,-,TRBJ1-2,-,TGTGCCAGCAGCTTATATGTGGACAGTCTCTATGGCTACACCTTC,CASSLYVDSLYGYTF
TRBV28,-,TRBJ2-1,-,TGTGCCAGCAGTCCACCCCCCTCGGGACACCACAATGAGCAGTTCTTC,CASSPPPSGHHNEQFF
TRBV29-1,-,TRBJ2-5,-,TGCAGCGTTGAATACAGGCAAGAGACCCAGTACTTC,CSVEYRQETQYF
TRBV6-6,-,TRBJ2-7,TRBD2,TGTGCCAGCAGTTACTCAAGCGGGGTCTCCTACGAGCAGTACTTC,CASSYSSGVSYEQYF
TRBV18,-,TRBJ2-2,TRBD1,TGTGCCAGCTCACGCGCCGGGACAGACACCGGGGAGCTGTTTTTT,CASSRAGTDTGELFF
TRBV6-1,-,TRBJ2-1,-,TGTGCCAGCAGGCCCGGGACTGCCGGTGAGCAGTTCTTC,CASRPGTAGEQFF
TRBV9,many,TRBJ2-1,-,TGTGCCAGCAGCGTAGGAGGAATCTGGGATGAGCAGTTCTTC,CASSVGGIWDEQFF
TRBV7-9,-,TRBJ2-5,TRBD2,TGTGCCAGCAGCTTCCAGGGAGGGACAGAGACCCAGTACTTC,CASSFQGGTETQYF
TRBV11-1,-,TRBJ2-7,TRBD2,TGTGCCAGCAGCTCGGGACTAGCGGAACACTTTTGGCCCTACGAGCAGTACTTC,CASSSGLAEHFWPYEQYF
TRBV29-1,few,TRBJ2-7,-,TGCAGCGCTACCCAAACAGGAGCCTACGAGCAGTACTTC,CSATQTGAYEQYF
TRBV29-1,-,TRBJ1-1,-,TGCAGCGTTGGAGGTTTGTCAGCTGAAGCTTTCTTT,CSVGGLSAEAFF
TRBV6-5,-,TRBJ1-1,-,TGCGCCAGCAGTTACGGAGAGAACACTGAAGCTTTCTTT,CASSYGENTEAFF
TRBV5-4,-,TRBJ1-4,-,TGTGCCAGCAGCTTGGGGCAGAATAATGAAAAACTGTTTTTT,CASSLGQNNEKLFF
TRBV13,-,TRBJ2-4,TRBD2,TGTGCCAGCAGCCGACTAGCGGGAGATGTCCCGGGTCGGGCCAAAAACATTCAGTACTTC,CASSRLAGDVPGRAKNIQYF
TRBV19,-,TRBJ2-7,-,TGTGCCAGTAGTTCCGACTACCCCTCCTACGAGCAGTACTTC,CASSSDYPSYEQYF
TRBV19,-,TRBJ2-1,TRBD2,TGTGCCAGTAGTTTAGGACTAGCGGGAGGGTACAATGAGCAGTTCTTC,CASSLGLAGGYNEQFF
TRBV7-3,-,TRBJ2-1,-,TGTGCCAGCAGCTCTTACAGGGCCCCCAATGAGCAGTTCTTC,CASSSYRAPNEQFF
TRBV5-1,-,TRBJ2-2,-,TGCGCCAGCAGCTGGGGCCAAGCGAACACCGGGGAGCTGTTTTTT,CASSWGQANTGELFF
TRBV30,-,TRBJ2-7,-,TGTGCCTGGATTCGGGACTCGGTCTACGAGCAGTACTTC,CAWIRDSVYEQYF
TRBV10-3,-,TRBJ1-1,-,TGTGCCTCTCGAAACAGAGTGAACACTGAAGCTTTCTTT,CASRNRVNTEAFF
TRBV4-2,-,TRBJ2-2,TRBD2,TGTGCCAGCAGACCTAGCGGCCCGAACACCGGGGAGCTGTTTTTT,CASRPSGPNTGELFF
TRBV15,once,TRBJ2-4,-,TGTGCCACCAGCGGGGGGTTTTTGATGGGGAACATTCAGTACTTC,CATSGGFLMGNIQYF
TRBV9,-,TRBJ2-1,-,TGTGCCAGCAGCGTAGTATATAGGGGGGACTATGTCTACAATGAGCAGTTCTTC,CASSVVYRGDYVYNEQFF
TRBV28,-,TRBJ1-2,-,TGTGCCAGCAGACCCCTTTTCGGGGTCGGATATGGCTACACCTTC,CASRPLFGVGYGYTF
TRBV7-6,-,TRBJ2-1,-,TGTGCCAGCAGCTTAGATGGCGGGATTCTCGGCAGTGAGCAGTTCTTC,CASSLDGGILGSEQFF
TRBV10-3,-,TRBJ2-5,-,TGTGCCATCCGGGACCAAGAGACCCAGTACTTC,CAIRDQETQYF
TRBV6-6,-,TRBJ2-1,-,TGTGCCAGCAGTTACGGCACCTACAATGAGCAGTTCTTC,CASSYGTYNEQFF
TRBV7-2,-,TRBJ2-7,-,TGTGCCAGCAGCGCCCAGACAGGGAGGCCCTACGAGCAGTACTTC,CASSAQTGRPYEQYF
TRBV7-3,-,TRBJ2-3,TRBD2,TGTGCCAGCTTGGCAGAAGCGGGAGCCTCTGATACGCAGTATTTT,CASLAEAGASDTQYF
TRBV7-8,-,TRBJ2-2,TRBD1,TGTGCCAGCAGCCCCGGGACAGCGAACACCGGGGAGCTGTTTTTT,CASSPGTANTGELFF
TRBV4-2,-,TRBJ2-4,TRBD2,TGTGCCAGCAGCCCCCTAGCGGGAGAACCAACAAACATTCAGTACTTC,CASSPLAGEPTNIQYF
TRBV28,-,TRBJ1-1,-,TGTGCCAGCAAGAAGCACCCGTCGAACACTGAAGCTTTCTTT,CASKKHPSNTEAFF
TRBV5-1,-,TRBJ2-1,-,TGCGCCAGCAGCTTGGAGGCTAGAGGAGAGCAGTTCTTC,CASSLEARGEQFF
TRBV6-5,-,TRBJ2-1,TRBD2,TGTGCCAGCAGTTACTCACTAGCGGGAGATGATGAGCAGTTCTTC,CASSYSLAGDDEQFF
TRBV11-2,-,TRBJ2-2,TRBD2,TGTGCCAGCAGCTTCCTCAGCGGGATGCCCACCGGGGAGCTGTTTTTT,CASSFLSGMPTGELFF